This T cell receptor (beta chain) was sequenced in a study of CD8+ T cells in alopecia areata. Study information: Treated individuals took tofacitinib by mouth, 5 to 10 mg twice daily.

Extracted RNA was reverse transcribed into cDNA, the sequencing template. Profiled with immunoSEQ multiplex PCR; TCRdb holds only in-frame clones, not every one. The sample includes 90,000 to 100,000 clones, roughly two fifths of them seen just once. Looked up from germline, CDR1 is SGHTA and CDR2 is FQGNSA. CDR3 length: 16 residues. V lost 2 bases, J lost 5 bases, and 19 bases lay in between. It was from alopecia areata patients that lesional scalp punch biopsies and peripheral blood were collected. The rearrangement joins TRBV7-2 to TRBJ2-7; TRBD1 or TRBD2 may be the D gene (5 bases each). This TCR was sampled from a human donor with alopecia areata. The source material was CD4+ T cells sorted from blood. The CDR3 coding sequence is TGTGCCAGCAGCTTATTACGGACAAGGAAAGCGGACGAGCAGTACTTC. Translation gives CASSLLRTRKADEQYF.